The rows below give T cell receptor beta chains drawn from one sample of a study of PD-L1 blockade in urothelial cancer. Here immunoSEQ multiplex PCR was the method, and the copy in TCRdb shows in-frame clones only, minus some. The sample yields around 34,000 clones, about 82% seen once. The starting material was PBMCs, obtained around atezolizumab (anti-PD-L1) treatment. The receptors originated from an elderly man with urothelial cancer. The CDR3 runs from the conserved cysteine through the conserved F or W.

j_gene | v_gene | CDR3aa
TRBJ2-2 | TRBV27 | CASSLLAGESGELFF
TRBJ2-5 | TRBV5-4 | CASSWTSGGGETQYF
TRBJ2-5 | TRBV10-3 | CAISAGARETQYF
TRBJ2-7 | TRBV7-2 | CASSLDRGLVYEQYF
TRBJ2-3 | TRBV30 | CAWRTKSARDTQYF
TRBJ1-1 | TRBV6-1 | CASKRNGESTEAFF
TRBJ1-2 | TRBV30 | CAWRGTYGYTF
TRBJ2-7 | TRBV10-3 | CAISEDGRGSYEQYF
TRBJ2-7 | TRBV4-1 | CASSQAQGASGREQYF
TRBJ1-4 | TRBV5-6 | CASSRQGANEKLFF
TRBJ2-5 | TRBV5-4 | CASSSQMGGRETQYF
TRBJ2-2 | TRBV2 | CASSSRDNTGELFF
TRBJ2-5 | TRBV19 | CASSTRGQYQETQYF
TRBJ2-7 | TRBV21-1 | CASSKDRGLAAYEQYF
TRBJ2-1 | TRBV4-1 | CASSTLGTGNNNEQFF
TRBJ2-3 | TRBV6-5 | CASRQGPGTDTQYF
TRBJ2-2 | TRBV10-1 | CASGLNTGELFF